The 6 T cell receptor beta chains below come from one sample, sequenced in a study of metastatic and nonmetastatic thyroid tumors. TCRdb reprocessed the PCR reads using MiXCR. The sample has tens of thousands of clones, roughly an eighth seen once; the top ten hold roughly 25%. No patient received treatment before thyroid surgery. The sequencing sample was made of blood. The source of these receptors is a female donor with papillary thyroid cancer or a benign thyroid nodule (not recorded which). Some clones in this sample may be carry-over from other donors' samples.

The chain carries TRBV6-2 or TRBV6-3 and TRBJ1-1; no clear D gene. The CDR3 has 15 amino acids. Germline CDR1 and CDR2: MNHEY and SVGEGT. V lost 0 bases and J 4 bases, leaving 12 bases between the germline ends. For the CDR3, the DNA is TGTGCCAGCAGTTACTCGAGGCAGGTAACCACTGAAGCTTTCTTT. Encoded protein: CASSYSRQVTTEAFF.

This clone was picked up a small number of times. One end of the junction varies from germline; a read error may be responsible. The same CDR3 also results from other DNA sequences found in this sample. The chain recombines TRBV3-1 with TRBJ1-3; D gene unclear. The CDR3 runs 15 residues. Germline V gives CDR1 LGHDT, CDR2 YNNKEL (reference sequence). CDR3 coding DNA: TGTGCCAGCAGCCAAGATAGGGCTTCTGGAAACACTATATATTTT. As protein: CASSQDRASGNTIYF.

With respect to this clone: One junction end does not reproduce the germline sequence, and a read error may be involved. CDR3 sequence reads: CSSRLTDTHYF. CDR3 in DNA: TGTTCCAGCAGATTAACCGATACGCATTATTTT. V usage is TRBV12-3 or TRBV12-4 and J usage is TRBJ2-3; no clear D gene. The CDR3 loop spans 11 amino acids.

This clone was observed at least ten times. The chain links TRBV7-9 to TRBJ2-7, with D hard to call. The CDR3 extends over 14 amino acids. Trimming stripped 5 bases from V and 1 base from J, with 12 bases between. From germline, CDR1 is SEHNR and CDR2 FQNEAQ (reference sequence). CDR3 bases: TGTGCCAGCAGCCCCCCGGGCGGATCCTACGAGCAGTACTTC. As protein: CASSPPGGSYEQYF.

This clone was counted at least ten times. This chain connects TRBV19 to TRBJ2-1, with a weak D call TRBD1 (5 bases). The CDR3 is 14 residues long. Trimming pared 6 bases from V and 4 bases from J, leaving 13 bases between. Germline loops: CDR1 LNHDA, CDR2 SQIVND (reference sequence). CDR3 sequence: CASSPGHGYNEQFF. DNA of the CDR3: TGTGCCAGTAGCCCAGGACACGGATACAATGAGCAGTTCTTC.

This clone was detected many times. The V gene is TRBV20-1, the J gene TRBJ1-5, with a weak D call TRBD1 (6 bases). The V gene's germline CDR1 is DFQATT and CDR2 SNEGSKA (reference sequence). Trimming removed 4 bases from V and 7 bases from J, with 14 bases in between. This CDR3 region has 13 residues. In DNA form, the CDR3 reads TGCAGTGCTAAACAGGGTTCCGGGCAGCCCCAGCATTTT. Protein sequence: CSAKQGSGQPQHF.